This is a list of T cell receptor beta chains from one sample in a study of cytomegalovirus exposure and HLA in healthy donors. Libraries were prepared by immunoSEQ multiplex PCR; TCRdb keeps only in-frame clonotypes and omits some of them. The sample includes under 200,000 clones, 70% to 80% of them seen just once. Sequencing was carried out using PBMCs. These TCRs come from a woman aged 25 to 39 in good health and CMV-seropositive. CDR3s include the opening cysteine and the closing phenylalanine or tryptophan. Fields, in order: V gene, J gene, clone size, D gene, CDR3 DNA, CDR3 protein. A D gene is named only where the DNA matches it firmly. Clone size is shown for a subset of rows, as once, few, many or a class of expanded clone.

TRBV2	TRBJ2-1	NA	TRBD2	TGTGCCAGCAGTGAGCCAGGGACTAGCGGCTACAATGAGCAGTTCTTC	CASSEPGTSGYNEQFF
TRBV29-1	TRBJ2-3	NA	NA	TGCAGCGGGTATCAGGGGTCCGATACGCAGTATTTT	CSGYQGSDTQYF
TRBV4-3	TRBJ2-1	NA	TRBD2	TGCGCCAGCAGCCAAGCGGGGGATATAGGACTGCGGGAGGCCTACAATGAGCAGTTCTTC	CASSQAGDIGLREAYNEQFF
TRBV4-1	TRBJ2-2	NA	TRBD1	TGCGCCAGCAGCCAAGATTCCGGGACAGGGGCCACCGGGGAGCTGTTTTTT	CASSQDSGTGATGELFF
TRBV5-8	TRBJ1-1	once	NA	TGTGCCAGCAGCGGGGGGAGGATTATGAACACTGAAGCTTTCTTT	CASSGGRIMNTEAFF
TRBV25-1	TRBJ2-1	NA	NA	TGTGCCAGCAGTAGAACAGGTCATGAGCAGTTCTTC	CASSRTGHEQFF
TRBV10-2	TRBJ1-2	NA	TRBD1	TGCGCCAGCAGCTCGGGACAGGGCTATGGCTACACCTTC	CASSSGQGYGYTF
TRBV21-1	TRBJ1-2	NA	NA	TGTGCCAGCAGCAAAGACGTCCTAAGGGGACAGGGCGGTTGTAACTATGGCTACACCTTC	CASSKDVLRGQGGCNYGYTF
TRBV7-2	TRBJ1-2	NA	TRBD1	TGTGCCAGCACCCTCGCAGGGGGCGCAGGGGGCTACACCTTC	CASTLAGGAGGYTF
TRBV6-4	TRBJ2-1	few	TRBD2	TGTGCCAGCAGTGCCGTAGCGGGAGCTATCGATGAGCAGTTCTTC	CASSAVAGAIDEQFF
TRBV6-6	TRBJ1-5	NA	NA	TGTGCCAGCAGTACTCCCACGGGGAATTATCAGCCCCAGCATTTT	CASSTPTGNYQPQHF
TRBV20-1	TRBJ2-1	NA	NA	TGCAGTGCTCCAGATGCGGGGGAGCAGTTCTTC	CSAPDAGEQFF
TRBV27	TRBJ1-1	NA	NA	TGTGCCAGCAGTGTGGAGCGGCGCGCTGAAGCTTTCTTT	CASSVERRAEAFF
TRBV7-9	TRBJ1-2	NA	TRBD1	TGTGCAAGCAACAGGGGAAGGGACTATGGCTACACCTTC	CASNRGRDYGYTF
TRBV4-3	TRBJ1-3	NA	NA	TGCGCCAGCAGCCAGCTCTCCGGCTCTGGAAACACCATATATTTT	CASSQLSGSGNTIYF
TRBV15	TRBJ1-2	NA	TRBD1	TGTGCCACCAGCGGAAACAGGGGTATCAGCTATGGCTACACCTTC	CATSGNRGISYGYTF
TRBV28	TRBJ2-7	NA	TRBD1	TGTGCCAGCAGTTGGACAGGGCACTCCTACGAGCAGTACTTC	CASSWTGHSYEQYF
TRBV30	TRBJ1-2	NA	TRBD1	TGTGCCTGGACCCCAGGGGGCAATGGCTACACCTTC	CAWTPGGNGYTF
TRBV30	TRBJ1-2	NA	TRBD1	TGTGCCTGGAGTGTCCCGGGACAGGGAAACTATGGCTACACCTTC	CAWSVPGQGNYGYTF
TRBV28	TRBJ2-5	NA	NA	TGTGCCAGCAGGCCCACCGACAGGTCCCAAGAGACCCAGTACTTC	CASRPTDRSQETQYF
TRBV20-1	TRBJ2-7	NA	NA	TGCAGTGCTAGTCACTACGAGCAGTACTTC	CSASHYEQYF
TRBV4-1	TRBJ2-5	NA	TRBD2	TGCGCCAGCAGCCAAGAGGGACTAGCGGAAGAGACCCAGTACTTC	CASSQEGLAEETQYF
TRBV30	TRBJ2-7	NA	TRBD2	TGTGCCTGGAGTAGCCGAGCGGGAGGCCTCCAGGGGTTACACGAGCAGTACTTC	CAWSSRAGGLQGLHEQYF
TRBV10-1	TRBJ1-4	NA	NA	TGCGCCAGCTCCAGTCAGGCTAATGAAAAACTGTTTTTT	CASSSQANEKLFF
TRBV7-2	TRBJ1-4	NA	NA	TGTGCCAGCAGCCCCCAGGGAGAAAAACTGTTTTTT	CASSPQGEKLFF
TRBV5-1	TRBJ2-6	NA	TRBD1	TGCGCCAGCAGCCTTGACAGGGCTGGGGCCAACGTCCTGACTTTC	CASSLDRAGANVLTF
TRBV7-9	TRBJ2-1	NA	TRBD2	TGTGCCAGCAGCTTTCCGCCGGGACTAGCGGGAGGGAGTGAGCAGTTCTTC	CASSFPPGLAGGSEQFF
TRBV6-5	TRBJ1-1	few	NA	TGTGCCAGCACCAGAGGGTTTGAAGCTTTCTTT	CASTRGFEAFF
TRBV7-2	TRBJ2-1	NA	TRBD2	TGTGCCAGCAGTCCCAGCGGGACCCCTTACAATGAGCAGTTCTTC	CASSPSGTPYNEQFF
TRBV7-9	TRBJ2-3	NA	TRBD1	TGTGCCAGCAGCTTGATCGGGACAGCCGAGGATACGCAGTATTTT	CASSLIGTAEDTQYF
TRBV7-2	TRBJ1-2	NA	TRBD1	TGTGCCAGCAGCTTAGCGGGACAGGGGTATGGCTACACCTTC	CASSLAGQGYGYTF
TRBV30	TRBJ1-6	NA	NA	TGTGCCTGGAGTGTAGGGGTCAATTCACCCCTCCACTTT	CAWSVGVNSPLHF
TRBV28	TRBJ1-1	NA	NA	TGTGCCAGCAGTTTCCTAGGTCTTCGTAGGGGAGCTTTCTTT	CASSFLGLRRGAFF
TRBV7-8	TRBJ2-3	NA	NA	TGTGCCAGCAGCCAGGGTCGGGTCTTCACAGATACGCAGTATTTT	CASSQGRVFTDTQYF
TRBV2	TRBJ2-1	once	NA	TGTGCCAGCACCGGACAGTTGGATAATGAGCAGTTCTTC	CASTGQLDNEQFF